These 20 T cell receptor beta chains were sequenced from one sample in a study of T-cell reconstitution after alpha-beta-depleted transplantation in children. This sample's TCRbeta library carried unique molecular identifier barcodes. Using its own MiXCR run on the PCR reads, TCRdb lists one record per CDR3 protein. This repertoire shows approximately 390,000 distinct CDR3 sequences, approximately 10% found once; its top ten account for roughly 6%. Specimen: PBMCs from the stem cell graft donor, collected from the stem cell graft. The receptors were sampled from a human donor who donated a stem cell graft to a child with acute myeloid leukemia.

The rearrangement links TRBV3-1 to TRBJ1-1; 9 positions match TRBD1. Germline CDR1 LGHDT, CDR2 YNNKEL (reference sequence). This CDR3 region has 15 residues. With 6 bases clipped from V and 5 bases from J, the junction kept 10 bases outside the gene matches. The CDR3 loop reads CASSPPETGGTEAFF. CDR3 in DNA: TGTGCCAGCAGTCCTCCTGAGACAGGGGGAACTGAAGCTTTCTTT.

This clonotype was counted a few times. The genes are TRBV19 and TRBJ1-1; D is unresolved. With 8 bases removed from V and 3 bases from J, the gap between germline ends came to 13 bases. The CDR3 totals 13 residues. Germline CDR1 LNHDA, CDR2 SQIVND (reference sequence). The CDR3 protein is CASFGDWDTEAFF. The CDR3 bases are TGTGCCAGTTTCGGGGATTGGGACACTGAAGCTTTCTTT.

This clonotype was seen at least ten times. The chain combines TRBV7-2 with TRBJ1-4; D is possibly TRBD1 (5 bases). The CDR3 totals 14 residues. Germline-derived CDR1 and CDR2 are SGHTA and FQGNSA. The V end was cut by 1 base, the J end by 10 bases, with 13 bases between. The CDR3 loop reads CASSLEGPQRKLFF. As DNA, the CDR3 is TGTGCCAGCAGCTTAGAGGGGCCCCAACGAAAACTGTTTTTT.

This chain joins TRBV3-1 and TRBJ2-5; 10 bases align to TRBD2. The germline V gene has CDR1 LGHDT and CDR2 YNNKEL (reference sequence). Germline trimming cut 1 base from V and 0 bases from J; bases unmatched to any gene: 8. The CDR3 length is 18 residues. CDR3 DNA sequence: TGTGCCAGCAGCCAAGCCCGACTAGCGGGCGGCCACCAAGAGACCCAGTACTTC. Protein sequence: CASSQARLAGGHQETQYF.

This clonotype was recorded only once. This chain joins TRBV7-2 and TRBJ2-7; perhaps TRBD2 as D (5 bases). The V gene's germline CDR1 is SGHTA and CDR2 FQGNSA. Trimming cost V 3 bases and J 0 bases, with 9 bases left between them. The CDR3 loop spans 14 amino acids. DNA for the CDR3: TGTGCCAGCAGCTTCGGGGTAGGCTCCTACGAGCAGTACGTC. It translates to CASSFGVGSYEQYV.

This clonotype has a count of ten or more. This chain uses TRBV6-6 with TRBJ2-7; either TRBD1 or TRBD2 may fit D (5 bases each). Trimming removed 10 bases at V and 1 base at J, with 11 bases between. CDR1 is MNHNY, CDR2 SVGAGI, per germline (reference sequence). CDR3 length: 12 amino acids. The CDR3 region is CATTEGSYEQYF. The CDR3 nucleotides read TGTGCCACCACTGAGGGGTCCTACGAGCAGTACTTC.

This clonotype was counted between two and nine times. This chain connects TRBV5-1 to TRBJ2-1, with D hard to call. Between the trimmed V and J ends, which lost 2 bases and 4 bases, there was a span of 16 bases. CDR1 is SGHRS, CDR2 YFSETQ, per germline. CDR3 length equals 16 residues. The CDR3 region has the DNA TGCGCCAGCAGCTTCGTTTACAGATCGAAGTACAATGAGCAGTTCTTC. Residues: CASSFVYRSKYNEQFF.

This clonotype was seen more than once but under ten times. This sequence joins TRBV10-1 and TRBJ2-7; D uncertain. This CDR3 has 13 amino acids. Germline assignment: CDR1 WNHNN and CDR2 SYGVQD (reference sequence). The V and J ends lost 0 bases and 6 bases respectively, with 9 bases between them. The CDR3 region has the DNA TGCGCCAGCAGTGAGTCGATCTTCACCGAGCAGTACGTC. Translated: CASSESIFTEQYV.

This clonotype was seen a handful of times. The chain's CDR3 is CSARDGVNTEAFF. The CDR3 nucleotides read TGCAGTGCTAGAGATGGGGTGAACACTGAAGCTTTCTTT. This rearrangement joins TRBV20-1 to TRBJ1-1; D remains ambiguous. The germline V and J ends were trimmed by 0 bases and 0 bases, with 5 bases remaining between them. There are 13 residues in the CDR3. The germline V gene encodes CDR1 DFQATT and CDR2 SNEGSKA (reference sequence).

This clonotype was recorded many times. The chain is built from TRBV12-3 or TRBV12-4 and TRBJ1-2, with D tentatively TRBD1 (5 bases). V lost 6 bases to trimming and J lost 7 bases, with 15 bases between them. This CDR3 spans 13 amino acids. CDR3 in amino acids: CASSTPRVSGYTF. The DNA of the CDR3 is TGTGCCAGCAGCACTCCCAGGGTCTCTGGCTACACCTTC.

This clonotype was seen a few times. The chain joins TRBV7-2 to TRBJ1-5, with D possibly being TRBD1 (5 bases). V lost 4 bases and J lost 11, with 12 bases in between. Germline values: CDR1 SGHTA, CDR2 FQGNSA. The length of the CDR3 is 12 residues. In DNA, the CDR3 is TGTGCCAGCAGCTCCAGCGGGGGGGCCCAGCATTTT. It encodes CASSSSGGAQHF.

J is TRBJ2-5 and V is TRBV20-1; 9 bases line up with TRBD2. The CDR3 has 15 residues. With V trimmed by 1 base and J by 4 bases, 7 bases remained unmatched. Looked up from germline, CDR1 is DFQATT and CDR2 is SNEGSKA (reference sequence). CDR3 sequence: CSARGPTSGLETQYF. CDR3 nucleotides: TGCAGTGCTAGAGGCCCCACTAGCGGGCTAGAGACCCAGTACTTC.

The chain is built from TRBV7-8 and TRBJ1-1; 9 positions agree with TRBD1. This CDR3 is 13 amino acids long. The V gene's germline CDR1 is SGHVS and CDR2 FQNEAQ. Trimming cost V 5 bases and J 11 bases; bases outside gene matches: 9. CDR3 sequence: CASSMGQGVDAFF. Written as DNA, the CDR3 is TGTGCCAGCAGCATGGGACAGGGCGTAGATGCTTTCTTT.

CDR3 in amino acids: CSAPPGTSGNIQYF. CDR3 bases: TGCAGTGCTCCCCCCGGGACTAGCGGGAACATTCAGTACTTC. The chain links TRBV20-1 to TRBJ2-4, with TRBD2 matching over 12 bases. CDR1 DFQATT and CDR2 SNEGSKA come from the germline V gene (reference sequence). With V trimmed by 5 bases and J by 7 bases, 6 bases remained unmatched. CDR3 size: 14 residues.

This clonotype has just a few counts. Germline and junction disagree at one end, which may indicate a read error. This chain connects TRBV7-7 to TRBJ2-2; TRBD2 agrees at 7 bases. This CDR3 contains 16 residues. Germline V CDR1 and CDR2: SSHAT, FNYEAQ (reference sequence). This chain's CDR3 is CASSPNQLALTGELFF. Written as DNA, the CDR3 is TGTGCTAGCAGCCCGAACCAACTAGCGCTGACGGGGGAGCTGTTTTTT.

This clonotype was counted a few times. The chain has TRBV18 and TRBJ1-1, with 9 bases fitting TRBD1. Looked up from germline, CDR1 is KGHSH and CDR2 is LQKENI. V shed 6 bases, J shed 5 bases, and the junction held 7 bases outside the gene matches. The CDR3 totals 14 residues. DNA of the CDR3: TGTGCCAGCTCCCCCACGGGACAGGGAACTGAAGCTTTCTTT. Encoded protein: CASSPTGQGTEAFF.

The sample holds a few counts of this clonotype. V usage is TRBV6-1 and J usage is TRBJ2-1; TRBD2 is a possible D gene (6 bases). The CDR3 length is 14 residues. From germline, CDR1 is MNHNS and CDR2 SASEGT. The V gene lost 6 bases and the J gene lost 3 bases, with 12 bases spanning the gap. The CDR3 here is CASRGSGLYNEQFF. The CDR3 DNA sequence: TGTGCCAGCAGGGGTAGCGGCCTCTACAATGAGCAGTTCTTC.

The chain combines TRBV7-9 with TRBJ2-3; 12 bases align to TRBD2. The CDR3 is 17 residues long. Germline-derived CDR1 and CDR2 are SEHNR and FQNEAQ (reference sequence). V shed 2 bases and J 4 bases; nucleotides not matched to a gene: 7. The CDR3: CASSLTTTSGRPDTQYF. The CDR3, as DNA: TGTGCCAGCAGCTTAACCACTACTAGCGGGAGGCCAGATACGCAGTATTTT.

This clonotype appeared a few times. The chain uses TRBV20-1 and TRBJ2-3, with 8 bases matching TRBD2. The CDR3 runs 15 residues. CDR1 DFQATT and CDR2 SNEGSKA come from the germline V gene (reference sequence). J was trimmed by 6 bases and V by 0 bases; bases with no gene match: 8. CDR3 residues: CSARESFSGGDTQYF. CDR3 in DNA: TGCAGTGCTAGAGAAAGTTTTTCGGGAGGGGATACGCAGTATTTT.

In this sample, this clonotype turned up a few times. The CDR3 DNA is TGCAGTGCTAGAGTTAGCGGGAGAGAGACCCAGTACTTC. This encodes CSARVSGRETQYF. The chain combines TRBV20-1 with TRBJ2-5; 9 bases line up with TRBD2. From germline, CDR1 is DFQATT and CDR2 SNEGSKA (reference sequence). The CDR3 consists of 13 residues. Trimming at V came to 1 base and at J to 4 bases, leaving 1 base not matched to a gene.